This T cell receptor beta chain was retrieved from a study of T cells in Graves' hyperthyroidism and ophthalmopathy (dated by TCRdb to the late 2010s). With respect to the entire study: Peripheral blood samples were taken at initial diagnosis, before any treatment was given. TCR V-J signatures able to tell the groups apart were searched for in a discovery cohort of 95 to 100 patients, of whom over 40 had Graves' ophthalmopathy and about 60 had stable Graves' hyperthyroidism. Prospective prediction of ophthalmopathy was tested in an independent validation cohort consisting of 18 hyperthyroidism patients and some 15 patients who later progressed to ophthalmopathy. For training and testing, the 100 or so patients in the discovery cohort were randomly divided in a 7:3 ratio. In more than 5 Graves' hyperthyroidism patients, the study also compared T-cell repertoires from thyroid tissue with T-cell repertoires from blood. Once sampling was done, hyperthyroidism patients were given methimazole at a starting dose of 30 mg daily, whereas ophthalmopathy patients were given high-dose intravenous methylprednisolone. The paper reports TCR Vbeta CDR3 sequencing of over 130 peripheral blood samples: under 45 ophthalmopathy, around 80 hyperthyroidism and approximately 17 progressor patients. Overall results and qualifications from the work: Sample size was not statistically predetermined, and blinding of investigators to group allocation was not performed. In cross-validation, a model built on a 13 V-J signature told ophthalmopathy apart from stable hyperthyroidism with approximately 90% sensitivity and around 83% specificity, and in testing the same model reached 80%/75%. Most expanded thyroid clonotypes (frequency above 0.001) were also detected in blood, suggesting blood repertoires may reflect thyroid immune responses. In validation, progression to ophthalmopathy was predicted by the model with about 70% sensitivity and around 76% specificity, a median of roughly six months before onset.

A word on this clonotype: Its antigen is unknown. Base-call qualities are not available, and no considerably larger clone is one nucleotide away.

For CDR1 and CDR2, the germline V gene (reference sequence) lists MNHEY and SMNVEV. The CDR3 runs 13 residues from the cysteine to the phenylalanine. Of the read, only the CDR3 DNA is kept; its 39 bases are in frame from base 1. V and J lose 5 bases and 4 bases, and a span of 12 bases separates them. Graves' hyperthyroidism was defined as stable when no progression to ophthalmopathy occurred over 18 months of follow-up. Hyperthyroidism patients were newly diagnosed, with disease duration under 2 months, and aged 18 to 65 years. Any patient with an uncontrolled infection, another autoimmune disease, pregnancy or lactation was excluded. Diagnoses were based on clinical symptoms, serum thyroxine and TRAb, thyroid ultrasound and orbital computed tomography. Ficoll-Paque density gradient centrifugation was used to isolate PBMCs from 8 to 10 ml of fresh peripheral blood. Total RNA was extracted using Trizol reagent, and RNA quality was assessed on an Agilent 2100 Bioanalyzer.

TCR beta CDR3 regions were amplified from RNA transcripts. For the first round of RT-PCR on the TCR CDR3, the HTBI primer set was used together with the Qiagen OneStep RT-PCR kit. The libraries were constructed in a second round of multiplex PCR and then size-selected and purified. The libraries were sequenced on an Illumina HiSeq2000 using paired-end 100 bp reads. From the authors' description of their analysis: Raw data were processed with SOAPnuke, discarding reads with adapters, uncalled bases, mean Phred below 15, or no exact constant-primer or identifier match. High-quality paired reads were merged using COPE v1.2.5, and each unique nucleotide sequence was defined as a clonotype. MiTCR v1.1 was used to align clonotypes to the IMGT TRBV, TRBD and TRBJ reference segments. The analysis included only V-J combinations with a frequency above 0.0001, which together covered 99% to 99.2% of the repertoires. A TCS score was defined as the ratio between F50 (clonal expansion) and ExV (chaos), using BLOSUM62-based TCRdist between CDR3 peptides within each V-J. Welch's t-statistics and random forest reduced around 520 V-J features to roughly 13, which were used in a naive Bayes classifier (R e1071). The raw public reads went through TCRdb reprocessing: fastp at Q25, MiXCR clone calling, in-frame beta chains kept. Merged by CDR3 protein, the rows form single entries marked with the most common genes and DNA. These V and J calls originate from TCRdb's pipeline instead of the authors' own analysis. The sample includes under 350,000 distinct CDR3 sequences, with roughly a fifth observed a single time. The biggest ten clones account for around half of the sample.

Sequencing was done on a sample of blood. This receptor was obtained from a woman aged 45 to 65 with Graves' hyperthyroidism. The chain is assembled from TRBV27 and TRBJ2-7, with the D gene not clear enough to name. For the CDR3, the sequence is CASSPSPSYEQYF. The sequence in DNA is TGTGCCAGCAGTCCTTCTCCCTCGTACGAGCAGTACTTC.